The T cell receptor beta chain described here comes from a study of T cell responses to AZD1222 COVID-19 vaccine. Second-dose intervals of approximately 4 or approximately 12 weeks were pooled. Germline assignment: CDR1 LNHDA and CDR2 SQIVND (reference sequence). The CDR3 loop spans 15 amino acids. The germline V and J ends were trimmed by 1 base and 1 base, with 10 bases remaining between them. On this clone itself: Its antigen is undetermined.

Findings of the study overall: Targeting of unmutated variant regions was reportedly seen in nearly half of spike-specific TCRs. Recipients of AZD1222 seropositive at baseline numbered only 5 or 6. Clonal diversity may have been underestimated, and the donors were mostly white British, with more females than males.

Libraries were prepared by immunoSEQ multiplex PCR; TCRdb keeps only in-frame clonotypes and omits some of them. Here the sample spans about 130,000 clones, around nine tenths being singletons. This receptor was identified in an adult who received the AZD1222 COVID-19 vaccine. The J gene is TRBJ1-1, the V gene TRBV19, with D uncertain. The sample was peripheral blood, taken 28 days after the second AZD1222 dose. This chain's CDR3 is CASSIGGGENTEAFF. CDR3 in DNA: TGTGCCAGTAGTATAGGTGGAGGAGAGAACACTGAAGCTTTCTTT.